The entry that follows covers one TCR beta chain sequence. Libraries were prepared by immunoSEQ multiplex PCR; TCRdb keeps only in-frame clonotypes and omits some of them. The sample lists approximately 8,300 clones; around 80% were seen once. This record belongs to a study of chemoradiotherapy in HPV16-positive cancers. CDR3 length equals 15 residues. V was clipped by 7 bases and J by 4 bases; unmatched bases: 12. CDR1 is MNHNS and CDR2 is SASEGT in the germline V gene. This material was collected from a patient who underwent chemoradiotherapy. The sequence derives from a human donor with HPV-associated anogenital cancer. The chain joins TRBV6-1 to TRBJ2-5, with TRBD2 matching over 7 bases. The CDR3 sequence is CASTRGGGSGETQYF. CDR3 DNA: TGTGCCAGCACCCGAGGCGGGGGATCAGGAGAGACCCAGTACTTC.